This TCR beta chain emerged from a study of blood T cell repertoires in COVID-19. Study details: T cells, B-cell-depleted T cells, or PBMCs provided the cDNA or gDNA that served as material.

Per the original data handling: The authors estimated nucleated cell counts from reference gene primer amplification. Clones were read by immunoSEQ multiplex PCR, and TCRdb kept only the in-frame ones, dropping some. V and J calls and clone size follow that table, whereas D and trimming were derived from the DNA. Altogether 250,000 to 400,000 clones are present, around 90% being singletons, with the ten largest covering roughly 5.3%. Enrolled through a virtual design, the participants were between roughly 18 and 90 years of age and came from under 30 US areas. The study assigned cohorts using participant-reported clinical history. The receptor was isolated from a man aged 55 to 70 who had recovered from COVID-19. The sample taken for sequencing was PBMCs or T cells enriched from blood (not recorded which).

DNA of the CDR3: TGTGCCAGCAGCAAAGCCCATACACCGGGACATCCCTACAATGAGCAGTTCTTC. Its protein is CASSKAHTPGHPYNEQFF. The rearrangement joins TRBV21-1 to TRBJ2-1; no check of the table's D call, TRBD1, against the DNA was made. TRBV21-1 is shown as a pseudogene. The CDR3 is made up of 18 amino acids.